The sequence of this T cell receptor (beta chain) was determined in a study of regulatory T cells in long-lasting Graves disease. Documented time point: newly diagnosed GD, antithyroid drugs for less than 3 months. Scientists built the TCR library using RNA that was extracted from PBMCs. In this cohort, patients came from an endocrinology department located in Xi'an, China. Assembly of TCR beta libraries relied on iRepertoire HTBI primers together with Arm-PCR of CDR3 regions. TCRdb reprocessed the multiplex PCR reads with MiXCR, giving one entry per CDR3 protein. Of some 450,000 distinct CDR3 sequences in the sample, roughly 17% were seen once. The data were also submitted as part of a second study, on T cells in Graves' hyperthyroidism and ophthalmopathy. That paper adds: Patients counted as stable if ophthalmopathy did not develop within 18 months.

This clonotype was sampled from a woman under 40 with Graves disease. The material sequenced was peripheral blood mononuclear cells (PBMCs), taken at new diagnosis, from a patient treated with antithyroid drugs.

This CDR3 reads CASSSSRGGGDTQYF. DNA for the CDR3: TGTGCCAGCAGCTCATCGCGCGGCGGCGGAGATACGCAGTATTTT. The V call is TRBV7-9, the J call TRBJ2-3; D is ambiguous. The CDR3 totals 15 residues. Trimming removed 4 bases at V and 5 bases at J, with 16 bases between. Per germline, CDR1 SEHNR and CDR2 FQNEAQ (reference sequence).